The rows below give T cell receptor beta chains drawn from one sample of a study of T cell responses to AZD1222 COVID-19 vaccine. Here immunoSEQ multiplex PCR was the method, and the copy in TCRdb shows in-frame clones only, minus some. The top ten hold 1.5% to 2% of the sample, which has about 140,000 clones, 90% seen once. Sequencing was performed on peripheral blood, taken 28 days after the second AZD1222 dose. The receptors derive from an adult who received the AZD1222 COVID-19 vaccine. The conserved cysteine and the conserved F or W are not part of the CDR3 here.

cdr3_length	v_call	j_call	cdr3_aa
12	TRBV5-6	TRBJ1-2	ASSLGQPNYGYT
10	TRBV30	TRBJ2-6	AWSPGANVLT
14	TRBV7-9	TRBJ1-1	ASSSRDRFMNTEAF
11	TRBV7-3	TRBJ1-2	ASSAYPGHGYT
10	TRBV5-4	TRBJ2-5	ASSSPGETQY
14	TRBV18	TRBJ2-5	ASSPALVRGGETQY
13	TRBV6-2/TRBV6-3	TRBJ2-7	ASSYSRVSLHEQY
13	TRBV6-5	TRBJ2-5	ASSSRTGGGETQY
9	TRBV6-5	TRBJ1-1	ASRTVTEAF
12	TRBV29-1	TRBJ2-3	SVELLVMTDTQY
14	TRBV4-1	TRBJ1-5	ASSQDLDHRNQPQH
14	TRBV11-2	TRBJ2-2	ASSLERTVSTGELF
11	TRBV20-1	TRBJ2-3	SASLASTDTQY
14	TRBV28	TRBJ2-1	ASSDRGSGGEDEQF